This T cell receptor beta chain came from a study of blood T cell repertoires in COVID-19 (TCRdb year 2020). Some background on the complete study: Samples from collaborators originated in the United States, Italy and Spain and spanned both the acute and convalescent phases of COVID-19. The prospective study material was composed of cDNA or gDNA derived from T cells, B-cell-depleted T cells, or PBMCs. The dataset comprised deeply sampled blood TCRbeta repertoires from subjects exposed to, actively infected with, or recovered from COVID-19. The repertoires were released in a freely available public database intended as a resource for research on the immune response to SARS-CoV-2. Samples were obtained from the ongoing ImmuneRACE study (first 160 participants) and from about 1,300 subjects provided by 6 global collaborators. A de-identified subject ID, COVID-19 status, age in years and sex were almost always included in the sample metadata. Where HLA class I and class II types were available, the types were taken from metadata supplied by the sample provider, not from assay-based typing. Paper-wide results and their limitations: Clinical and demographic metadata were provided uncurated, with the amount varying by source and participant.

Here V drops 6 bases and J drops 9 bases, and the junction holds 9 bases not matched to any gene. Via the germline V gene (reference sequence), CDR1 is LNHDA and CDR2 SQIVND. The CDR3 runs 13 residues from the cysteine to the phenylalanine. The entry retains the CDR3 DNA only, 39 bases that are in frame from base 1. The immunoSEQ Assay, a bias-controlled multiplex PCR, was used to amplify TCRbeta CDR3 regions from genomic DNA. As for how the authors treated the data: The number of nucleated cells in each sample was estimated by amplification of reference gene primers within the assay. Sequence reads were collapsed and filtered to measure the absolute abundance of every unique TCRbeta CDR3 rearrangement. For each sample, productive Simpson clonality was calculated as the square root of Simpson's diversity index over productive rearrangements. TCRdb mirrors the immuneACCESS table, restricted to in-frame sequences. Some clones are absent from its copies; in checked studies, under half trace to an unresolved V gene, and the reason for the others is unknown. D and trimming were read from the DNA, whereas the V and J calls and clone size are those reported in that table. The sample has about 320,000 clones on record, about 88% of them singletons. 2.6% of the sample comes from the top ten.

Comment on this clone: Which antigen it targets is not known. Nothing much larger sits one base from this clone, and base qualities are not available.

Participants in the prospective study were enrolled through a virtual design, were aged roughly 18 to 95 years, and lived in approximately 25 United States geographic areas. To assign participants to cohorts, the prospective study relied on clinical history that participants themselves reported in a screening survey and a study questionnaire. Recovered participants in ImmuneRACE Cohort 3 were defined by two consecutive negative NP/OP PCR tests, clearance by a healthcare professional, or resolution of symptoms. In the prospective study, mobile phlebotomists collected whole blood, serum and a nasopharyngeal or oropharyngeal swab from each participant. Participants in the prospective study had the option to provide additional blood draws and questionnaires over a 2-month period. Blood samples from the prospective study were shipped frozen or at room temperature prior to DNA extraction.

The sequence joins TRBV19 to TRBJ2-7; a stretch of 9 junction bases matches TRBD1. This sequence originates from a man between 60 and 75 years old who had recovered from COVID-19. The sample comprised PBMCs or T cells enriched from blood (not recorded which). CDR3 reads: CASSTGGAGRQYF. The base sequence is TGTGCCAGTAGCACAGGGGGCGCAGGACGGCAGTACTTC.